This TCR beta chain was found in a study of CD8 T cells in ankylosing spondylitis. Preparation of TCR beta libraries was done by quantitative 5'-RACE with molecular barcodes. TCRdb re-analysed the 5' RACE reads in MiXCR, keeping a single row per CDR3 protein. The table includes approximately 220,000 distinct CDR3 sequences, under 30% detected once. This clonotype was seen many times. Antigen unknown. Study-wide results and caveats: The authors found the disease-linked clones to be CD8+ and relatively rare in peripheral blood. Reportedly, significant enrichment of disease-linked clones occurred in matched ankylosing spondylitis synovial fluid. A TCR beta motif of 8 or 9 highly homologous variants appeared characteristic of ankylosing spondylitis blood.

Between the trimmed V and J ends, which lost 3 bases and 5 bases, there was a span of 5 bases. Germline V gene sequence: CDR1 DFQATT, CDR2 SNEGSKA (reference sequence). The CDR3 runs 11 residues. The clonotype comes from a male donor with ankylosing spondylitis or in good health (not recorded which). The sequenced sample consisted of blood, either unsorted or a sorted T cell fraction (not recorded which). This chain uses TRBV20-1 with TRBJ2-1, with no clear D. The CDR3 DNA is TGCAGTGCTAGGGAAAACAATGAGCAGTTCTTC. This codes for CSARENNEQFF.